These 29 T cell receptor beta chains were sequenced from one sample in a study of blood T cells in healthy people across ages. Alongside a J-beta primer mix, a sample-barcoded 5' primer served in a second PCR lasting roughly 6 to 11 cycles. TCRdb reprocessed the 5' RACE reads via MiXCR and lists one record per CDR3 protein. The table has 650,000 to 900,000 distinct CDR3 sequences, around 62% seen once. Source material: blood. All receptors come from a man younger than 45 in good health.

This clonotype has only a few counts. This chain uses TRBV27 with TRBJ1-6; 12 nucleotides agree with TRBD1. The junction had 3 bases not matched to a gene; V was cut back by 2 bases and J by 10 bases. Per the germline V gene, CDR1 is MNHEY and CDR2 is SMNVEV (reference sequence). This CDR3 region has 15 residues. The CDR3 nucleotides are TGTGCCAGCAGTTTAGAAGGGACAGGGGGCTCACCCCTCCACTTT. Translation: CASSLEGTGGSPLHF.

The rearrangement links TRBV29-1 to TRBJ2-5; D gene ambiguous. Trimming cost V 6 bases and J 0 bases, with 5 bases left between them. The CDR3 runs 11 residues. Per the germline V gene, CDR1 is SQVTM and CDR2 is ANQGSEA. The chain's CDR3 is CSVRDQETQYF. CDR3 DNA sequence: TGCAGCGTCCGGGACCAAGAGACCCAGTACTTC.

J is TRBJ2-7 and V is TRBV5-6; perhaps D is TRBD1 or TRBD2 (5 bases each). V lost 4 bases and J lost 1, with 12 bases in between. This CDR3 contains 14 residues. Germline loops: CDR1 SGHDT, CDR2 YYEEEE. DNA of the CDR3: TGTGCCAGCAGCCCGGGTTGGGGGTCCTACGAGCAGTACTTC. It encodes CASSPGWGSYEQYF.

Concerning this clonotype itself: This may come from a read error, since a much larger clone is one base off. CDR3 DNA: TGTGCCAGCGACTCCACAGGGCACAGCTCCTACAATGAGCAGTTCTTC. Residues: CASDSTGHSSYNEQFF. V is TRBV6-2 or TRBV6-3 and J is TRBJ2-1, with D possibly matching TRBD1 (6 bases). Germline CDR1 MNHEY, CDR2 SVGEGT. This CDR3 is built from 16 residues. The V and J ends lost 8 bases and 0 bases respectively, with 17 bases between them.

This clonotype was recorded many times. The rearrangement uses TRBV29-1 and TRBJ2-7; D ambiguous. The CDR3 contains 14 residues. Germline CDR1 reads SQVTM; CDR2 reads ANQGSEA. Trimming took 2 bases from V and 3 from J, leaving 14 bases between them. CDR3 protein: CSVESASGGYEQYF. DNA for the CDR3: TGCAGCGTTGAATCGGCCTCAGGTGGCTACGAGCAGTACTTC.

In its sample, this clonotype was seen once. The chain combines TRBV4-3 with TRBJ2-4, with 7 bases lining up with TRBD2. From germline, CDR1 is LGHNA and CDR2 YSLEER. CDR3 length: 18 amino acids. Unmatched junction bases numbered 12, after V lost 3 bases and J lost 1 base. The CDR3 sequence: CASSQARGETWAKNIQYF. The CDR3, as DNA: TGCGCCAGCAGCCAGGCACGGGGGGAAACGTGGGCCAAAAACATTCAGTACTTC.

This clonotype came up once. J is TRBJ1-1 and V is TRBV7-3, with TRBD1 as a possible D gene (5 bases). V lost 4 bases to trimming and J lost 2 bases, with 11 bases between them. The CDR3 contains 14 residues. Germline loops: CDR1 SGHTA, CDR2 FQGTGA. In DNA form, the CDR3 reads TGTGCCAGCAGCTCGACCGGGGCCAACACTGAAGCTTTCTTT. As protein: CASSSTGANTEAFF.

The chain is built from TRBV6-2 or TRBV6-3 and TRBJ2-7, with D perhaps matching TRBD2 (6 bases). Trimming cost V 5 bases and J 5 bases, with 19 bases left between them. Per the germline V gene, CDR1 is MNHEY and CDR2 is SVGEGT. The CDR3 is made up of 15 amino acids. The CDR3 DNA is TGTGCCAGCAGTCCCTTCTCGGAGGGGTCCCACGAGCAGTACTTC. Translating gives CASSPFSEGSHEQYF.

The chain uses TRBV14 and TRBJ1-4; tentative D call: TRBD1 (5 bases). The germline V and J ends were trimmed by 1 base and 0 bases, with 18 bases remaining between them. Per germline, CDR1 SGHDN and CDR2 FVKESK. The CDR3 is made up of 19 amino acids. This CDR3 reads CASSQVRDSHKATNEKLFF. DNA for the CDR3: TGTGCCAGCAGCCAAGTTCGTGACAGCCATAAAGCAACTAATGAAAAACTGTTTTTT.

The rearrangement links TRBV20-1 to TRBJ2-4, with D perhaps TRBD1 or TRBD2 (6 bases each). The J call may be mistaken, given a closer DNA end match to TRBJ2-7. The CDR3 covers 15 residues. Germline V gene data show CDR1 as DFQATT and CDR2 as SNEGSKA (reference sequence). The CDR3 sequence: CSAITGATSTYEQYF. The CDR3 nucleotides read TGCAGTGCTATTACGGGGGCCACAAGCACCTACGAGCAGTACTTC.

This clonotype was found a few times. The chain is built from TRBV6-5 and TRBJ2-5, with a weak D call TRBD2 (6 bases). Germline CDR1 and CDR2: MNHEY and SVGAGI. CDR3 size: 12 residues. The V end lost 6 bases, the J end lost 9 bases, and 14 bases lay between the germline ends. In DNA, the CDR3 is TGTGCCAGCAGCACTCGTGGAGGGGCCCAGTACTTC. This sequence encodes CASSTRGGAQYF.

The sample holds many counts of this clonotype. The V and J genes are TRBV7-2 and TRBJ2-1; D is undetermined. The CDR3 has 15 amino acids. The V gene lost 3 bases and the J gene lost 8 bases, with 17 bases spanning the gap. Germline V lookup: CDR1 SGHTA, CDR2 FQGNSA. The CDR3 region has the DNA TGTGCCAGCAGCTTTAGCACCCACGGTGGAGATGAGCAGTTCTTC. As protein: CASSFSTHGGDEQFF.

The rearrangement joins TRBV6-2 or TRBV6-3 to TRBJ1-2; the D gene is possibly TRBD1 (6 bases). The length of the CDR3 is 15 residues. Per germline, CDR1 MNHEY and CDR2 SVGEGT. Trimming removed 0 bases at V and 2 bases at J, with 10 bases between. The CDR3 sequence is CASSYSGGQNYGYTF. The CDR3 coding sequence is TGTGCCAGCAGTTACTCGGGAGGACAGAACTATGGCTACACCTTC.

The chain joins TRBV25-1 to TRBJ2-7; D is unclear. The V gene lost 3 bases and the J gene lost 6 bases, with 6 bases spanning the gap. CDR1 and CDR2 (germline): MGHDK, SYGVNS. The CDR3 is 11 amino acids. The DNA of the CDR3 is TGTGCCAGCAGTGATCTCTCCGAGCAGTACTTC. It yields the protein CASSDLSEQYF.

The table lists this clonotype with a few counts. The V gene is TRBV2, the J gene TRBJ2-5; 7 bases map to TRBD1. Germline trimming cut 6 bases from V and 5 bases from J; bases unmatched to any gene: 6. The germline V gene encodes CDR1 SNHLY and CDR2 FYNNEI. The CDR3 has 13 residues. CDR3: CASRGTAGETQYF. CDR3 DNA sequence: TGTGCCAGCAGGGGGACAGCTGGGGAGACCCAGTACTTC.

In DNA, the CDR3 is TGTGCCAGCAGCGGGACGACGAGCTCCTACAATGAGCAGTTCTTC. Translation: CASSGTTSSYNEQFF. The chain recombines TRBV9 with TRBJ2-1; no definite D call. CDR3 length equals 15 residues. Trimming stripped 3 bases from V and 0 bases from J, with 10 bases between. Germline CDR1 SGDLS, CDR2 YYNGEE.

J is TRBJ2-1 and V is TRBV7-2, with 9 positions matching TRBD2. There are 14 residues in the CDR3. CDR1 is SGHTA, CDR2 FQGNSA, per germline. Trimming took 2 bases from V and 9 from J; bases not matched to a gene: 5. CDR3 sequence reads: CASSLLAGQAEQFF. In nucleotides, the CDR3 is TGTGCCAGCAGCTTACTAGCGGGGCAGGCTGAGCAGTTCTTC.

The CDR3 protein is CSARGGKGLGDTQYF. CDR3 nucleotides: TGCAGTGCTAGAGGGGGCAAGGGGTTGGGAGATACGCAGTATTTT. V gene TRBV20-1 combines with J gene TRBJ2-3; D may be TRBD1 (5 bases). With 1 base removed from V and 5 bases from J, the gap between germline ends came to 16 bases. CDR1 and CDR2 from the germline V gene are DFQATT and SNEGSKA (reference sequence). The CDR3 covers 15 residues.

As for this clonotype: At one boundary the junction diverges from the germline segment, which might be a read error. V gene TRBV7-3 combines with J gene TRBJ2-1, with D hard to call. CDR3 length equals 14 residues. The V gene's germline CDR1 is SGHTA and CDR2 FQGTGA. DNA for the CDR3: TGTGCCTGCAGCTCCGGTACAGTGGCCGGGGAGCAGTTCTTC. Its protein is CACSSGTVAGEQFF.

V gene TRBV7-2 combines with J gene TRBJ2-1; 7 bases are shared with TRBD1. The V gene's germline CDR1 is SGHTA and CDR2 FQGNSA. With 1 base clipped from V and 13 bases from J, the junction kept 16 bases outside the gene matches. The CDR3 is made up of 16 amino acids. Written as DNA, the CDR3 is TGTGCCAGCAGCTTAGAGGCCCGACAGGGAGAAGAGACCCAGTTCTTC. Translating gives CASSLEARQGEETQFF.

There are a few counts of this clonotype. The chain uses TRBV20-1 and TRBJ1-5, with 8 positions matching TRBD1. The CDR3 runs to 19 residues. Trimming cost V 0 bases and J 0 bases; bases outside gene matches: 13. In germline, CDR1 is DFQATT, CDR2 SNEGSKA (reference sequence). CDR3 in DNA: TGCAGTGCTAGAGATAGCCAGGGGGCGGTTGGGCTTAGCAATCAGCCCCAGCATTTT. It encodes CSARDSQGAVGLSNQPQHF.

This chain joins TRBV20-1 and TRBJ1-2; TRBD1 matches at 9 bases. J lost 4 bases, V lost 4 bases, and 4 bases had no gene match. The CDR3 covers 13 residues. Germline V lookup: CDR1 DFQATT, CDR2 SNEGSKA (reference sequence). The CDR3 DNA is TGCAGTGCTATGACAGGGGGGAGCTATGGCTACACCTTC. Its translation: CSAMTGGSYGYTF.

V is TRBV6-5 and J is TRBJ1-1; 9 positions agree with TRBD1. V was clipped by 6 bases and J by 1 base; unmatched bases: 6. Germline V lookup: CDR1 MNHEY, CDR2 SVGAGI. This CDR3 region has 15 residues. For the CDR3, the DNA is TGTGCCAGCAGCAAACGACAGGGGGGGAACACTGAAGCTTTCTTT. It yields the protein CASSKRQGGNTEAFF.

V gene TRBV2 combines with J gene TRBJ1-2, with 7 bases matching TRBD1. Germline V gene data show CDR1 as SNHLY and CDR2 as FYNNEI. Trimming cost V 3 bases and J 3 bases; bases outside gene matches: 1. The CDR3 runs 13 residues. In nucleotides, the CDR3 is TGTGCCAGCAGTGACGACAGGGACTATGGCTACACCTTC. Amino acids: CASSDDRDYGYTF.

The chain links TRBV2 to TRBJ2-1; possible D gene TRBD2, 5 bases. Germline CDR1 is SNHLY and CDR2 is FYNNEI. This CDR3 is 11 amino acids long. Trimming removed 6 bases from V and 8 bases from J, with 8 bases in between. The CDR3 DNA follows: TGTGCCAGCAGGGCGCGGGATGAGCAGTTCTTC. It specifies CASRARDEQFF.

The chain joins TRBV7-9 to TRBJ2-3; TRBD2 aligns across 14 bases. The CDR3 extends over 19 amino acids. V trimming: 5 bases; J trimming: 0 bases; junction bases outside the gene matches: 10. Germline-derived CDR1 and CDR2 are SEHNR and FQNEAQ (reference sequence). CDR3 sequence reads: CASSRRTSGGFTSTDTQYF. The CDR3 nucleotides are TGTGCCAGCAGCCGAAGGACTAGCGGGGGGTTCACTAGCACAGATACGCAGTATTTT.

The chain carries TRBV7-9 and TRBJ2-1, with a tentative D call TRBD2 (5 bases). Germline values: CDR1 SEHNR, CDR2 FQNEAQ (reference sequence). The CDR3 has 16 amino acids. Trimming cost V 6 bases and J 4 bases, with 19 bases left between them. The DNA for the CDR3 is TGTGCCAGCAGTCAAGGGAGTAACGCTGCATACAATGAGCAGTTCTTC. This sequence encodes CASSQGSNAAYNEQFF.

The CDR3 bases are TGCAGTGCTAGTCGGTTCCAGGGGTCTGGCGGCTACACCTTC. Amino acid sequence: CSASRFQGSGGYTF. The genes are TRBV20-1 and TRBJ1-2, with D tentatively TRBD1 (6 bases). There are 14 residues in the CDR3. The V gene lost 3 bases and the J gene lost 8 bases, with 19 bases spanning the gap. CDR1 is DFQATT and CDR2 is SNEGSKA in the germline V gene (reference sequence).

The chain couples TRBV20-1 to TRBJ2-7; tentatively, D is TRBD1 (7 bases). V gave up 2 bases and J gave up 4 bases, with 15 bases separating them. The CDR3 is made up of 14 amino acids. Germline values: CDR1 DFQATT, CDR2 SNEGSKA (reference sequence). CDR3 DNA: TGCAGTGCTAGAAAAGCACAGGGGAGGTACGAGCAGTACTTC. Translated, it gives CSARKAQGRYEQYF.